This TCR beta chain was profiled in a study of blood T cell repertoires in COVID-19. This clone has a handful of counts. In the study's own analysis: Cell counts per sample came from amplifying reference gene primers. Only in-frame clones appear in the TCRdb table, and some are missing; sequencing was by immunoSEQ multiplex PCR. That table gives V, J and clone size, and the DNA gave D and trimming. The table includes hundreds of thousands of clones, about nine tenths detected once. V was clipped by 0 bases and J by 0 bases, with 8 bases between them. The germline V gene has CDR1 SGDLS and CDR2 YYNGEE. The CDR3 totals 15 residues.

The chain carries TRBV9 and TRBJ2-3; D unresolved. The sequenced sample consisted of peripheral blood. This TCR derives from a woman between 25 and 40 years old who had recovered from COVID-19. The DNA of the CDR3 is TGTGCCAGCAGCGTAGAAGTCACTAGCACAGATACGCAGTATTTT. Protein product: CASSVEVTSTDTQYF.